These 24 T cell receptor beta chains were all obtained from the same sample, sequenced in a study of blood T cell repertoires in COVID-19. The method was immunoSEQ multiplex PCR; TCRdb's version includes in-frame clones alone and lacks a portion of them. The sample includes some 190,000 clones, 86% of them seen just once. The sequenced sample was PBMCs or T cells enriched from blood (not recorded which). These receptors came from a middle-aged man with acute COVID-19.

This CDR3 is CASSLGEDEQFF. The CDR3 coding sequence is TGTGCCAGCAGCTTAGGGGAGGATGAGCAGTTCTTC. The chain joins TRBV11-1 to TRBJ2-1; D might be TRBD2 (6 bases). This CDR3 comprises 12 residues. CDR1 SGHAT and CDR2 FQDESV come from the germline V gene (reference sequence). V lost 1 base, J lost 8 bases, and 6 bases lay in between. The full variable domain, its missing parts supplied by reference TRBV11-1 and TRBJ2-1, is EAEVAQSPRYKITEKSQAVAFWCDPISGHATLYWYRQILGQGPELLVQFQDESVVDDSQLPKDRFSAERLKGVDSTLKIQPAELGDSAMYLCASSLGEDEQFFGPGTRLTVL.

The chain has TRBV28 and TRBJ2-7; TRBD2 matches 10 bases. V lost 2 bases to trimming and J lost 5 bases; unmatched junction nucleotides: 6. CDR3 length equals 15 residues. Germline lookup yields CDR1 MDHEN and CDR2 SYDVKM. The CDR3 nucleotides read TGTGCCAGCAGTTTAGGGGCTAGCGGGGGCGACGAGCAGTACTTC. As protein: CASSLGASGGDEQYF.

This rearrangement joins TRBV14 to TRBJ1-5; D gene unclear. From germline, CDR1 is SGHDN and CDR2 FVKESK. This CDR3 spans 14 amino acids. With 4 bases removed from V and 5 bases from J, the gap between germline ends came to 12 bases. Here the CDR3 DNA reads TGTGCCAGCAGCCGACTCGGGAGTGATCAGCCCCAGCATTTT. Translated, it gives CASSRLGSDQPQHF. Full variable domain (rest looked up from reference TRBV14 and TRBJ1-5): EAGVTQFPSHSVIEKGQTVTLRCDPISGHDNLYWYRRVMGKEIKFLLHFVKESKQDESGMPNNRFLAERTGGTYSTLKVQPAELEDSGVYFCASSRLGSDQPQHFGDGTRLSIL.

CDR3 in amino acids: CSGSSTSAGELFF. The DNA for the CDR3 is TGCAGCGGATCTTCAACGAGCGCCGGGGAGCTGTTTTTT. The rearrangement links TRBV29-1 to TRBJ2-2; D is unresolved. V was clipped by 7 bases and J by 6 bases, with 15 bases between them. This CDR3 region has 13 residues. The germline V gene encodes CDR1 SQVTM and CDR2 ANQGSEA.

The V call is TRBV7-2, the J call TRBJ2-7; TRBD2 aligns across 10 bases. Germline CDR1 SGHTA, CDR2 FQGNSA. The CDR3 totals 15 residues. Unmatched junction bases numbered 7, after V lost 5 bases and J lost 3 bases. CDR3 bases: TGTGCCAGCAGCCCCCCTAGCGGGGGAGACTACGAGCAGTACTTC. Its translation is CASSPPSGGDYEQYF.

The CDR3 bases are TGTGCCACCAGTGACCGCGGAAATGGCTACACCTTC. This encodes CATSDRGNGYTF. The chain is built from TRBV24-1 and TRBJ1-2; D remains unclear. This CDR3 contains 12 residues. Trimming removed 4 bases at V and 6 bases at J, with 8 bases between. CDR1 and CDR2 (germline): KGHDR, SFDVKD.

The CDR3 reads CASSFRGSWNSPLHF. CDR3 coding DNA: TGTGCCAGCAGTTTCAGGGGTTCGTGGAATTCACCCCTCCACTTT. The chain recombines TRBV27 with TRBJ1-6, with D maybe TRBD1 (6 bases). There are 15 residues in the CDR3. The V and J ends lost 3 bases and 7 bases respectively, with 13 bases between them. The germline CDR1 and CDR2 sequences are MNHEY and SMNVEV (reference sequence).

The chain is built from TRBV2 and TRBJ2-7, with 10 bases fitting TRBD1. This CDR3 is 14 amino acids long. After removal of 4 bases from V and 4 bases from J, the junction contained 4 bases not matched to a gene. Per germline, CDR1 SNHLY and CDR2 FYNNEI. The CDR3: CASSARQGAYEQYF. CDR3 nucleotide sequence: TGTGCCAGCAGTGCACGACAGGGGGCTTACGAGCAGTACTTC.

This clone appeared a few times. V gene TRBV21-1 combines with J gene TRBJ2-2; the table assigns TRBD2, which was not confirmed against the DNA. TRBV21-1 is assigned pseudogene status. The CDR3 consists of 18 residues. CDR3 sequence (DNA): TGTGCCAGCAGCAACTCGGTAGCGGGAGGGCCTGACACCGGGGAGCTGTTTTTT. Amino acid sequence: CASSNSVAGGPDTGELFF.

The CDR3 bases are TGTGCCAGTAAACGGGAGGTGAGCACAGATACGCAGTATTTT. Its translation is CASKREVSTDTQYF. This chain joins TRBV19 and TRBJ2-3; 7 bases map to TRBD2. Germline CDR1 is LNHDA and CDR2 is SQIVND (reference sequence). This CDR3 is 14 amino acids long. The J segment lost 0 bases and the V segment lost 7 bases, leaving 4 bases of the junction unmatched. Using reference TRBV19 and TRBJ2-3 for the parts outside the CDR3, the full variable domain is DGGITQSPKYLFRKEGQNVTLSCEQNLNHDAMYWYRQDPGQGLRLIYYSQIVNDFQKGDIAEGYSVSREKKESFPLTVTSAQKNPTAFYLCASKREVSTDTQYFGPGTRLTVL.

CDR3 nucleotides: TGTGCCAGCAGCTTAGAAAGACAGGGCCGCCATGGCTACACCTTC. Translating gives CASSLERQGRHGYTF. J is TRBJ1-2 and V is TRBV7-9; 7 bases map to TRBD1. The CDR3 totals 15 residues. J gave up 6 bases and V 1 base, and 8 bases lay outside the gene matches. Germline CDR1 SEHNR, CDR2 FQNEAQ (reference sequence).

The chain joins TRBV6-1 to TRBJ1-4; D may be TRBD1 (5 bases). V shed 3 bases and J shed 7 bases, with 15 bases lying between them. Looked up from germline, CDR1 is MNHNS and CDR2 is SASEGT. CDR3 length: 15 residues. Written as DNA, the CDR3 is TGTGCCAGCAGTGACCCCGGGACTCTAGGTGAAAAACTGTTTTTT. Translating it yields CASSDPGTLGEKLFF.

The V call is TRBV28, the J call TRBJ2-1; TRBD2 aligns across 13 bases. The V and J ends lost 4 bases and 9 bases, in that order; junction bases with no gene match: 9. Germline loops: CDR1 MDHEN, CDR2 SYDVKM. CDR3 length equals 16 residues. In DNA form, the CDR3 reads TGTGCCAGCAGTTCCCCCCGGACTAGCGGGAGTATTGAGCAGTTCTTC. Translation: CASSSPRTSGSIEQFF.

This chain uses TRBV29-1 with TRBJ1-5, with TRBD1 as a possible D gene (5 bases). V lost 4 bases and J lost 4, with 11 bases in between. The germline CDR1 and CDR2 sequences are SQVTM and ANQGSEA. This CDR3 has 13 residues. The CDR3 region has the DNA TGCAGCGTTGGGGCAGGGTCTAATCAGCCCCAGCATTTT. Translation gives CSVGAGSNQPQHF.

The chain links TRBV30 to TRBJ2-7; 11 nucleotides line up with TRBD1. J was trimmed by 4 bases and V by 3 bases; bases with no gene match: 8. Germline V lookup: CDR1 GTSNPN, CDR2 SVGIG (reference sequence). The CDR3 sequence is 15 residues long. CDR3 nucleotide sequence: TGTGCCTGGAGCCCCGGCGGGACAGGGGGTTACGAGCAGTACTTC. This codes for CAWSPGGTGGYEQYF.

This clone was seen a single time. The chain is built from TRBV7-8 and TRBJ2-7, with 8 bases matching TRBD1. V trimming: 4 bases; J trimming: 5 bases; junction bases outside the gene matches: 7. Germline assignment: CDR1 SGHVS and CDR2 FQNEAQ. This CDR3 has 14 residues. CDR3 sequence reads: CASSSRTTGDEQYF. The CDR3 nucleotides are TGTGCCAGCAGCTCCAGAACGACAGGGGACGAGCAGTACTTC.

The CDR3 loop reads CASKGSAETQYF. Here the CDR3 DNA reads TGTGCCAGCAAAGGGAGTGCGGAGACCCAGTACTTC. This sequence joins TRBV3-1 (or the pseudogene TRBV3-2) and TRBJ2-5, with a weak D call TRBD2 (5 bases). Germline CDR1 reads LGHDT; CDR2 reads YNNKEL (reference sequence). The CDR3 has 12 amino acids. V was clipped by 7 bases and J by 5 bases, with 11 bases between them.

The CDR3 reads CASSLGREPRGAETQYF. CDR3 DNA sequence: TGCGCCAGCAGCTTGGGAAGAGAGCCCAGGGGGGCAGAGACCCAGTACTTC. The chain employs TRBV5-1 and TRBJ2-5; TRBD1 is a possible D gene (7 bases). Germline V gives CDR1 SGHRS, CDR2 YFSETQ. The CDR3 is 17 amino acids. Trimming stripped 0 bases from V and 4 bases from J, with 19 bases between.

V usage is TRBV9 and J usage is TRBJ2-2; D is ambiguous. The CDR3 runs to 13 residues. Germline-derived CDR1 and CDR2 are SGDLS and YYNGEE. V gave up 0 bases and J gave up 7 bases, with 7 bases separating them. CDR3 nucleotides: TGTGCCAGCAGCGTAGACTCTAACGGGGAGCTGTTTTTT. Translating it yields CASSVDSNGELFF. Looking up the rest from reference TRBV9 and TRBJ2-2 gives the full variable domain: DSGVTQTPKHLITATGQRVTLRCSPRSGDLSVYWYQQSLDQGLQFLIQYYNGEERAKGNILERFSAQQFPDLHSELNLSSLELGDSALYFCASSVDSNGELFFGEGSRLTVL.

The CDR3 sequence: CASSEALGYEQYF. For the CDR3, the DNA is TGTGCCAGCAGTGAAGCGCTAGGCTACGAGCAGTACTTC. V is TRBV2 and J is TRBJ2-7; no clear D. V lost 0 bases and J 3 bases, leaving 6 bases between the germline ends. In germline, CDR1 is SNHLY, CDR2 FYNNEI. The CDR3 consists of 13 residues.

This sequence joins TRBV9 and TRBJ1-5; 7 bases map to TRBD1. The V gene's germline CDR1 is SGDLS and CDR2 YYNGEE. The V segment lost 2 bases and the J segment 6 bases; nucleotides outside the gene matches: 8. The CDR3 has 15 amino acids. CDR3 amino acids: CASSVGTAFGQPQHF. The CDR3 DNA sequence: TGTGCCAGCAGCGTGGGGACAGCCTTCGGTCAGCCCCAGCATTTT.

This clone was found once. CDR3 DNA sequence: TGTGCCAGCAGAAAGGGACTGGGGACCTACGAGCAGTACTTC. Translation gives CASRKGLGTYEQYF. The V and J genes are TRBV27 and TRBJ2-7, with D perhaps TRBD2 (6 bases). CDR1 and CDR2 (germline): MNHEY, SMNVEV (reference sequence). Deletions cut 6 bases from V and 2 bases from J, with 14 bases between. The CDR3 is 14 amino acids.

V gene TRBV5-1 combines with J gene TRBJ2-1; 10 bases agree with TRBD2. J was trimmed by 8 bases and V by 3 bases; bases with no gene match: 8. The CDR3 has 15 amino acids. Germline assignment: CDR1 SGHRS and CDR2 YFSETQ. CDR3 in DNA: TGCGCCAGCAGCTCAAGCGGGAGGGCTTTGGATGAGCAGTTCTTC. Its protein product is CASSSSGRALDEQFF.

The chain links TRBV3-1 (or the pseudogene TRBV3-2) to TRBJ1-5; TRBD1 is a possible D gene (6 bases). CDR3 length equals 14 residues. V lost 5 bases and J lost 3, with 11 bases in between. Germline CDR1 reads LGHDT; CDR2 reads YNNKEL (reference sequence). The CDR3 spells CASSGGQFNQPQHF. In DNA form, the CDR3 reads TGTGCCAGCAGCGGCGGACAGTTCAATCAGCCCCAGCATTTT.